The next 28 T cell receptor beta chains were all read from a single sample in a study of T cells in Graves' hyperthyroidism and ophthalmopathy. RNA transcripts served as the template for amplifying TCR beta CDR3 regions. A set of HTBI primers served as the primers for a first-round RT-PCR of the TCR CDR3. One entry per CDR3 protein results from TCRdb running MiXCR on the multiplex PCR reads. The sample has 450,000 to 700,000 distinct CDR3 sequences, around 42% seen once. Sequencing was performed on peripheral blood or thyroid tissue (not recorded which). These receptor sequences come from an adult woman with Graves' disease, either hyperthyroidism or ophthalmopathy (not recorded which).

The V call is TRBV20-1, the J call TRBJ1-1; 7 nucleotides align to TRBD1. Germline V gene lookup returns CDR1 DFQATT and CDR2 SNEGSKA (reference sequence). The CDR3 contains 13 residues. Trimming removed 6 bases from V and 11 bases from J; junction bases left unmatched: 15. CDR3 sequence (DNA): TGCAGTGCCCGAGAGGGAAGGGGGCTCGGGGCTTTCTTT. It codes for CSAREGRGLGAFF.

This clonotype was counted many times. The J gene is TRBJ2-5, the V gene TRBV5-8; tentative D call: TRBD1 (6 bases). Per the germline V gene, CDR1 is SGHTS and CDR2 is YDEGEE. This CDR3 region has 13 residues. The V end lost 1 base, the J end lost 5 bases, and 9 bases lay between the germline ends. The CDR3: CASSLTGWETQYF. The CDR3, as DNA: TGTGCCAGCAGCTTGACAGGGTGGGAGACCCAGTACTTC.

The rearrangement uses TRBV6-5 and TRBJ2-5; D is possibly TRBD2 (5 bases). The CDR3 consists of 13 residues. Germline lookup yields CDR1 MNHEY and CDR2 SVGAGI. The ends were cut back, 7 bases at V and 5 bases at J, with 14 bases in the middle. CDR3 sequence reads: CASTRSGIETQYF. Written as DNA, the CDR3 is TGTGCCAGCACCCGGTCGGGGATTGAGACCCAGTACTTC.

The sample holds many counts of this clonotype. V usage is TRBV20-1 and J usage is TRBJ2-2; TRBD2 agrees at 7 bases. The V gene's germline CDR1 is DFQATT and CDR2 SNEGSKA (reference sequence). This CDR3 is 15 amino acids long. Trimming took 3 bases from V and 7 from J; bases not matched to a gene: 11. The CDR3: CSASTAGVGLGELFF. The DNA of the CDR3 is TGCAGTGCTAGTACGGCGGGAGTAGGCCTCGGGGAGCTGTTTTTT.

This clonotype occurred a few times. The chain couples TRBV7-2 to TRBJ2-7; the D gene is possibly TRBD1 (6 bases). Germline V gene data show CDR1 as SGHTA and CDR2 as FQGNSA. Trimming removed 5 bases from V and 5 bases from J, with 13 bases in between. The CDR3 consists of 13 residues. CDR3 protein: CASSTYRVHEQYF. In nucleotides, the CDR3 is TGTGCCAGCAGCACGTACAGGGTCCACGAGCAGTACTTC.

This clonotype has at least ten counts. The gene calls are TRBV9 and TRBJ2-2; D is tentatively TRBD1 or TRBD2 (5 bases each). Germline CDR1 and CDR2: SGDLS and YYNGEE. Between the trimmed V and J ends, which lost 0 bases and 0 bases, there was a span of 9 bases. The CDR3 is 16 residues long. CDR3 sequence: CASSVGRDANTGELFF. Here the CDR3 DNA reads TGTGCCAGCAGCGTAGGTCGGGACGCGAACACCGGGGAGCTGTTTTTT.

This clonotype came up many times. The genes are TRBV19 and TRBJ1-1; TRBD1 matches 8 bases. Germline loops: CDR1 LNHDA, CDR2 SQIVND (reference sequence). J gave up 3 bases and V 7 bases, and 10 bases lay outside the gene matches. The CDR3 extends over 15 amino acids. The CDR3 region is CASIHRLQGDTEAFF. Here the CDR3 DNA reads TGTGCCAGTATACATCGATTACAGGGGGACACTGAAGCTTTCTTT.

This chain links TRBV4-1 with TRBJ1-1; D perhaps matches TRBD1 (5 bases). The CDR3 contains 17 residues. The germline V and J ends were trimmed by 5 bases and 5 bases, with 24 bases remaining between them. Germline lookup yields CDR1 MGHRA and CDR2 YSYEKL. Here the CDR3 DNA reads TGCGCCAGCAGCTTAACCGGGACGGGTTTCACCCAAACTGAAGCTTTCTTT. Translating gives CASSLTGTGFTQTEAFF.

Written as DNA, the CDR3 is TGTGCCAGCAGTCGTCCCTGGACAGGGAAGGCCGATGAAAAACTGTTTTTT. Amino acid sequence: CASSRPWTGKADEKLFF. This chain uses TRBV28 with TRBJ1-4, with TRBD1 identical over 8 bases. V gave up 5 bases and J gave up 6 bases; unmatched junction bases: 14. Looked up from germline, CDR1 is MDHEN and CDR2 is SYDVKM. The CDR3 is 17 amino acids. The whole variable domain, filled in from reference TRBV28 and TRBJ1-4, reads DVKVTQSSRYLVKRTGEKVFLECVQDMDHENMFWYRQDPGLGLRLIYFSYDVKMKEKGDIPEGYSVSREKKERFSLILESASTNQTSMYLCASSRPWTGKADEKLFFGSGTQLSVL.

Points on this clonotype: The conserved phenylalanine or tryptophan normally closing the CDR3 is absent here, so this likely arose from a read error. The CDR3 sequence is CAISDSLETGELFS. The DNA for the CDR3 is TGTGCCATCAGTGACTCCCTGGAAACCGGGGAGCTGTTTTCT. The chain recombines TRBV10-3 with TRBJ2-2; D unresolved. Germline V gives CDR1 ENHRY, CDR2 SYGVKD. There are 14 residues in the CDR3. Trimming stripped 3 bases from V and 5 bases from J, with 10 bases between.

The rearrangement uses TRBV14 and TRBJ2-3; D gene unclear. The CDR3 has 13 amino acids. Trimming took 0 bases from V and 9 from J, leaving 10 bases between them. CDR1 and CDR2 from the germline V gene are SGHDN and FVKESK. CDR3 in DNA: TGTGCCAGCAGCCAAGATTCGCCGTTCACGCAGTATTTT. It yields the protein CASSQDSPFTQYF.

This chain connects TRBV2 to TRBJ2-5; no firm D call. CDR1 and CDR2 from the germline V gene are SNHLY and FYNNEI. The CDR3 spans 9 residues. V lost 8 bases and J 7 bases, leaving 5 bases between the germline ends. DNA of the CDR3: TGTGCCAGCGGGCCGACCCAGTACTTC. Protein sequence: CASGPTQYF.

This clonotype was detected ten times or more. The gene calls are TRBV25-1 and TRBJ1-2, with D maybe TRBD1 (5 bases). The V end was cut by 3 bases, the J end by 7 bases, with 15 bases between. The CDR3 extends over 14 amino acids. Germline V CDR1 and CDR2: MGHDK, SYGVNS. CDR3 bases: TGTGCCAGCAGTGAGAGGGGTTGGGGAGGTGGCTACACCTTC. Amino acids: CASSERGWGGGYTF.

V gene TRBV29-1 combines with J gene TRBJ2-7; possibly TRBD2 for D (5 bases). V was pared by 5 bases and J by 2 bases, with 10 bases between. The CDR3 runs 12 residues. CDR1 and CDR2 from the germline V gene are SQVTM and ANQGSEA. The CDR3 DNA reads TGCAGCGTTTTCGAGAGGGCCTACGAGCAGTACTTC. This codes for CSVFERAYEQYF.

V usage is TRBV5-1 and J usage is TRBJ1-2; a possible D gene is TRBD1 (5 bases). There are 13 residues in the CDR3. Trimming shortened V by 2 bases and J by 4 bases, and 9 bases separated the two germline ends. Germline V gene lookup returns CDR1 SGHRS and CDR2 YFSETQ. In nucleotides, the CDR3 is TGCGCCAGCAGCTTCCACGGGGGCTATGGCTACACCTTC. It translates to CASSFHGGYGYTF.

The genes are TRBV7-2 and TRBJ2-5; TRBD2 matches 8 bases. Looked up from germline, CDR1 is SGHTA and CDR2 is FQGNSA. The V gene end was trimmed by 4 bases and the J gene end by 2 bases; junction bases not matched to a gene: 6. The CDR3 is 15 residues long. The CDR3: CASSSGGTTQETQYF. As DNA, the CDR3 is TGTGCCAGCAGCTCGGGGGGGACTACTCAAGAGACCCAGTACTTC.

This clonotype turned up a few times. The CDR3 is CSAVREYEQYF. The DNA for the CDR3 is TGCAGCGCAGTCAGGGAGTACGAGCAGTACTTC. V usage is TRBV29-1 and J usage is TRBJ2-7, with D possibly being TRBD1 or TRBD2 (5 bases each). Germline V gene data show CDR1 as SQVTM and CDR2 as ANQGSEA. The CDR3 consists of 11 residues. V was clipped by 7 bases and J by 4 bases, with 11 bases between them.

The chain recombines TRBV20-1 with TRBJ1-5; 9 nucleotides agree with TRBD1. V was clipped by 7 bases and J by 7 bases; unmatched bases: 8. The CDR3 spans 13 residues. Germline CDR1 and CDR2: DFQATT and SNEGSKA (reference sequence). CDR3 nucleotides: TGCAGTGTATCCGGGACAGGGAACCAGCCCCAGCATTTT. Its translation: CSVSGTGNQPQHF.

This clonotype occurred once. This likely comes from a read error, as the CDR3 has no conserved phenylalanine or tryptophan at its end. This CDR3 reads CASSQGTGHSNQPQHL. The CDR3 bases are TGTGCCAGCAGCCAGGGGACAGGTCACTCCAATCAGCCCCAGCATCTT. This sequence joins TRBV7-8 and TRBJ1-5; TRBD1 agrees at 8 bases. With 5 bases clipped from V and 3 bases from J, the junction kept 9 bases outside the gene matches. The CDR3 is made up of 16 amino acids. CDR1 and CDR2 (germline): SGHVS, FQNEAQ.

The chain is built from TRBV7-6 and TRBJ2-7; the D call may be TRBD1 or TRBD2 (5 bases each). The germline CDR1 and CDR2 sequences are SGHVS and FNYEAQ. Trimming shortened V by 4 bases and J by 7 bases, and 20 bases separated the two germline ends. This CDR3 spans 15 amino acids. CDR3 amino acids: CASSSSPDRPGEQYF. The CDR3 nucleotides are TGTGCCAGCAGCTCCTCCCCCGACAGACCGGGGGAGCAGTACTTC.

The V call is TRBV15, the J call TRBJ2-2, with D perhaps assigned TRBD1 or TRBD2 (6 bases each). The CDR3 spans 13 residues. Germline CDR1 LNHNV, CDR2 YYDKDF (reference sequence). V lost 1 base, J lost 17 bases, and 17 bases lay in between. The CDR3 is CATSRGGGGSCFF. The CDR3 DNA reads TGTGCCACCAGCAGAGGTGGAGGGGGAAGCTGTTTTTTT. The full variable domain, rest sourced from reference TRBV15 and TRBJ2-2, is DAMVIQNPRYQVTQFGKPVTLSCSQTLNHNVMYWYQQKSSQAPKLLFHYYDKDFNNEADTPDNFQSRRPNTSFCFLDIRSPGLGDTAMYLCATSRGGGGSCFFGEGSRLTVL.

This clonotype came up many times. The V gene is TRBV29-1, the J gene TRBJ1-2, with a weak D call TRBD1 (6 bases). CDR1 and CDR2 (germline): SQVTM, ANQGSEA. There are 11 residues in the CDR3. V was cut by 5 bases and J by 6 bases, with 10 bases left in between. CDR3 protein: CSVLAGDGYTF. The CDR3 region has the DNA TGCAGCGTTCTGGCAGGGGATGGCTACACCTTC.

This clonotype was seen at least ten times. The V and J genes are TRBV20-1 and TRBJ1-2, with D possibly matching TRBD1 (6 bases). Trimming left V 1 base short and J 0 bases short, with 9 bases between. Germline V gene lookup returns CDR1 DFQATT and CDR2 SNEGSKA (reference sequence). This CDR3 spans 14 amino acids. CDR3 loop: CSARGDTANYGYTF. The CDR3 nucleotides read TGCAGTGCTAGAGGGGACACAGCTAACTATGGCTACACCTTC.

The chain couples TRBV29-1 to TRBJ2-1; perhaps TRBD1 as D (5 bases). This CDR3 region has 11 residues. The V end was cut by 7 bases, the J end by 4 bases, with 8 bases between. CDR1 and CDR2 (germline): SQVTM, ANQGSEA. CDR3 sequence reads: CSEGSYNEQFF. The CDR3 nucleotides read TGCAGCGAGGGGTCGTACAATGAGCAGTTCTTC.

The V call is TRBV15, the J call TRBJ2-2, with 8 nucleotides matching TRBD1. Germline CDR1 reads LNHNV; CDR2 reads YYDKDF (reference sequence). V shed 3 bases and J 1 base; nucleotides not matched to a gene: 4. The CDR3 is made up of 16 amino acids. CDR3 residues: CATSRDGTGNTGELFF. DNA for the CDR3: TGTGCCACCAGCAGGGACGGGACAGGGAACACCGGGGAGCTGTTTTTT.

This clonotype was detected ten times or more. The chain combines TRBV19 with TRBJ2-5; 7 bases match TRBD1. Germline lookup yields CDR1 LNHDA and CDR2 SQIVND (reference sequence). The CDR3 extends over 13 amino acids. The V gene end was trimmed by 6 bases and the J gene end by 1 base; junction bases not matched to a gene: 2. DNA for the CDR3: TGTGCCAGTAGGAGGGGGCTCCAAGAGACCCAGTACTTC. Its protein product is CASRRGLQETQYF.

This clonotype was counted many times. The CDR3 sequence: CASSSGTGSEKLFF. Written as DNA, the CDR3 is TGCGCCAGCAGCTCCGGGACAGGATCGGAAAAACTGTTTTTT. The V call is TRBV5-1, the J call TRBJ1-4, with 8 bases aligning to TRBD1. Germline V gene sequence: CDR1 SGHRS, CDR2 YFSETQ. Trimming took 3 bases from V and 8 from J; bases not matched to a gene: 6. The CDR3 runs to 14 residues.

This rearrangement joins TRBV12-3 or TRBV12-4 to TRBJ1-2, with a weak D call TRBD1 (5 bases). The CDR3 consists of 13 residues. Trimming took 4 bases from V and 5 from J, leaving 11 bases between them. The CDR3 region has the DNA TGTGCCAGCAGTTGGGCCGAGGGGTATGGCTACACCTTC. Protein sequence: CASSWAEGYGYTF.